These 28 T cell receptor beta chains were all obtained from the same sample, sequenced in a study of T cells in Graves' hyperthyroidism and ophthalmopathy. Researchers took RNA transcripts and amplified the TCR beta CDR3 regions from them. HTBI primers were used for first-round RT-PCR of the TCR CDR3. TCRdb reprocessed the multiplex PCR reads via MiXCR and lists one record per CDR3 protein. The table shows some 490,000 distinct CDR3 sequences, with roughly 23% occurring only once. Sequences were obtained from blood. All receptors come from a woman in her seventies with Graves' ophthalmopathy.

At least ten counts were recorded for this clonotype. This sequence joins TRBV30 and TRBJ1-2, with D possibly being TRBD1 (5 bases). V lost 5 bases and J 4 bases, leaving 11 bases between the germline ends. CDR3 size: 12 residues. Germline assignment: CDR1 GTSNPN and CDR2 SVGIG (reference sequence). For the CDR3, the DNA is TGTGCCTGGCACGAGACAGCCTATGGCTACACCTTC. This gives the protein CAWHETAYGYTF.

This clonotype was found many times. The CDR3: CASSLAGGLQETQYF. In DNA form, the CDR3 reads TGTGCCAGCAGCTTAGCAGGCGGGTTACAAGAGACCCAGTACTTC. The J gene is TRBJ2-5, the V gene TRBV7-9; D is possibly TRBD2 (5 bases). The CDR3 is 15 residues long. Germline assignment: CDR1 SEHNR and CDR2 FQNEAQ (reference sequence). The ends were cut back, 0 bases at V and 2 bases at J, with 10 bases in the middle.

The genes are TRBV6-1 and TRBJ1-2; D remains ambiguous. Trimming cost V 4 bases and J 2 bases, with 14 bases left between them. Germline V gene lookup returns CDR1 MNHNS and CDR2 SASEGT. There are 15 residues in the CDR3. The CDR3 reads CASSVPGRPNYGYTF. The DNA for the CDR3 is TGTGCCAGCAGTGTTCCAGGCCGTCCCAACTATGGCTACACCTTC.

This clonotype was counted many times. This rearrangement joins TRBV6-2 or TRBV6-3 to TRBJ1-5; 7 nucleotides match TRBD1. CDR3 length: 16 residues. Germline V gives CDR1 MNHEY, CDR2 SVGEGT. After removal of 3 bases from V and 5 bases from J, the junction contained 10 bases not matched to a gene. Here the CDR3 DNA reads TGTGCCAGCAGTTATCCCAGACAGGGAGCCTATCAGCCCCAGCATTTT. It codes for CASSYPRQGAYQPQHF.

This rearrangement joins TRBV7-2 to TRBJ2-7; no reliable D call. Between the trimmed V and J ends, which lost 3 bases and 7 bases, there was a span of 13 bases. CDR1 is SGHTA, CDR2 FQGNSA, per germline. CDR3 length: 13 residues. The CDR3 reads CASSLYFGREQYF. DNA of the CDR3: TGTGCCAGCAGCTTGTACTTCGGCCGGGAGCAGTACTTC.

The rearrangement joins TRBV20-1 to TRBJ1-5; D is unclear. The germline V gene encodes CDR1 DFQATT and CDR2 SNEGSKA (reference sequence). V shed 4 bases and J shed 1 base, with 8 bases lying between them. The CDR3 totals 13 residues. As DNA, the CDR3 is TGCAGTGCTAAGGATGGAAGCAATCAGCCCCAGCATTTT. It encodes CSAKDGSNQPQHF.

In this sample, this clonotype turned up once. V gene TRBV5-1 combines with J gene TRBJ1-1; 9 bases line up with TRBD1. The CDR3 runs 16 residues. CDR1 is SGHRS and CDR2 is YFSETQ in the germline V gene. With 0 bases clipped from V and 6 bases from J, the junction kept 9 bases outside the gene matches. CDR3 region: CASSLVGQGISAEAFF. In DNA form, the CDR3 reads TGCGCCAGCAGCTTGGTGGGACAGGGTATTAGTGCTGAAGCTTTCTTT.

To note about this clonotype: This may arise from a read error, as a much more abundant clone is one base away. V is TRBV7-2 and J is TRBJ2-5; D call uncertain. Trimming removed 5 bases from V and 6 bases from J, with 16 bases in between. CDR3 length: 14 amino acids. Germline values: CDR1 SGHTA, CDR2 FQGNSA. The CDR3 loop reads CASSQDRSEQTQYF. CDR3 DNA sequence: TGTGCCAGCAGCCAGGATCGGAGTGAACAGACCCAGTACTTC.

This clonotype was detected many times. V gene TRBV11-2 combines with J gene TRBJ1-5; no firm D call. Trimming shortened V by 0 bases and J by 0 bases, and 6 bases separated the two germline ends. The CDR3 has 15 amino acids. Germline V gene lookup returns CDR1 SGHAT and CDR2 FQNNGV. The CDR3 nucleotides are TGTGCCAGCAGCTTAGATGGACGTAGCAATCAGCCCCAGCATTTT. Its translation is CASSLDGRSNQPQHF.

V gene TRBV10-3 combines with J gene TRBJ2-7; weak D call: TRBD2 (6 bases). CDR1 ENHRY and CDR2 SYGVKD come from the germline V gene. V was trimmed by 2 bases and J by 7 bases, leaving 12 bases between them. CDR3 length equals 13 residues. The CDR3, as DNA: TGTGCCATCAGTGAGATGCTCGCGGGAGAGCAGTACTTC. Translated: CAISEMLAGEQYF.

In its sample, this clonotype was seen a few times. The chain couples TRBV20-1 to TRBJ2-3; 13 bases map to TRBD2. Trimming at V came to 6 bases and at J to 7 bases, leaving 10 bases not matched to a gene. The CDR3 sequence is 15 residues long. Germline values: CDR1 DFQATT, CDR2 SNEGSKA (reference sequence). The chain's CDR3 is CSALTGTSGKNTQYF. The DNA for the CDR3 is TGCAGTGCCTTGACAGGGACTAGCGGGAAGAATACGCAGTATTTT.

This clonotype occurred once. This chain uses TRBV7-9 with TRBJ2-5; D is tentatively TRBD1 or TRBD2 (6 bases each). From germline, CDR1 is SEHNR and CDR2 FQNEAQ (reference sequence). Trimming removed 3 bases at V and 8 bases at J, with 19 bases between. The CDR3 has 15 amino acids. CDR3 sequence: CASSLGGALYGTQYF. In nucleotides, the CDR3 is TGTGCCAGCAGCTTGGGGGGCGCTTTGTATGGAACCCAGTACTTC.

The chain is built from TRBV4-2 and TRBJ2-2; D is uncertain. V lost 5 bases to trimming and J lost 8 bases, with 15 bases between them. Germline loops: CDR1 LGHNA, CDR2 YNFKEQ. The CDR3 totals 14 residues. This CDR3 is CASSIQTLGGELFF. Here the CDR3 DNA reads TGTGCCAGCAGCATACAGACCTTAGGGGGGGAGCTGTTTTTT.

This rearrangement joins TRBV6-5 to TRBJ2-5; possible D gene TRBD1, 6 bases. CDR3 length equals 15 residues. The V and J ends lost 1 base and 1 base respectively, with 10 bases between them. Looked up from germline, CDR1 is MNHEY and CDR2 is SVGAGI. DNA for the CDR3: TGTGCCAGCAGTTACTTGGGCAGGGGCCAAGAGACCCAGTACTTC. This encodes CASSYLGRGQETQYF.

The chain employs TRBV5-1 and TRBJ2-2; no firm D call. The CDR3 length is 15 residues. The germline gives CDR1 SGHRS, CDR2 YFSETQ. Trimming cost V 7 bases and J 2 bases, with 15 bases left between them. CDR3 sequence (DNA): TGCGCCAGCTGCCAAGAGACGGACAACACCGGGGAGCTGTTTTTT. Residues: CASCQETDNTGELFF.

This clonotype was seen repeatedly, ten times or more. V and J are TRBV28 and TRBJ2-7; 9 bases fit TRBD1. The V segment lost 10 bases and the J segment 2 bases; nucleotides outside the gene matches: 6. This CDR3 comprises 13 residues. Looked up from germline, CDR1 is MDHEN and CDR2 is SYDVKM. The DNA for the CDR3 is TGTGCCACCTCCGGACAGGGGACCTACGAGCAGTACTTC. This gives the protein CATSGQGTYEQYF.

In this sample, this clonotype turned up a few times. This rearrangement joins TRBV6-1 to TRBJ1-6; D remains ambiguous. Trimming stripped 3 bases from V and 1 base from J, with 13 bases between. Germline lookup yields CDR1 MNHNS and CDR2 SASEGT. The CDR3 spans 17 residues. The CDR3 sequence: CASSDGGAGSYNSPLHF. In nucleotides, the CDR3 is TGTGCCAGCAGTGACGGAGGCGCGGGTTCCTATAATTCACCCCTCCACTTT.

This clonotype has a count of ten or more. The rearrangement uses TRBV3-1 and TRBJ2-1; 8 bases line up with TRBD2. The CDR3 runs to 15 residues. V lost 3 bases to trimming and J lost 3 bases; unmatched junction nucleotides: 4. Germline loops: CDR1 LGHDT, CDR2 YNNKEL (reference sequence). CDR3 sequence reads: CASSQREVRYNEQFF. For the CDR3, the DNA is TGTGCCAGCAGCCAGCGGGAGGTACGCTACAATGAGCAGTTCTTC.

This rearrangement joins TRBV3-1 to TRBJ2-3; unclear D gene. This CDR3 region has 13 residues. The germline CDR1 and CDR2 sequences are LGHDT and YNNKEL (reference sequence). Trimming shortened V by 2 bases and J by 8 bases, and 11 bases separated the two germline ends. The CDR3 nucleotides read TGTGCCAGCAGCCAAACCCACACCGGTACGCAGTATTTT. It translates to CASSQTHTGTQYF.

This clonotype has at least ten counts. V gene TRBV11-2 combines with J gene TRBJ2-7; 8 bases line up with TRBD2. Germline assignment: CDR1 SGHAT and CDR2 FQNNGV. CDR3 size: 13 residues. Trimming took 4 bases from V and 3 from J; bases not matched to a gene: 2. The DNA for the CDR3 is TGTGCCAGCAGCTCCAGCGGGAGCTACGAGCAGTACTTC. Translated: CASSSSGSYEQYF.

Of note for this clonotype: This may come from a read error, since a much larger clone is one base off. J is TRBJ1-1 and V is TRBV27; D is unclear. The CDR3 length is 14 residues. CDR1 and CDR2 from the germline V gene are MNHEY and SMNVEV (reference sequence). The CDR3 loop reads CTWPAGKGPLAAFF. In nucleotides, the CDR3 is TGTACCTGGCCGGCCGGGAAGGGCCCTCTGGCAGCTTTCTTT.

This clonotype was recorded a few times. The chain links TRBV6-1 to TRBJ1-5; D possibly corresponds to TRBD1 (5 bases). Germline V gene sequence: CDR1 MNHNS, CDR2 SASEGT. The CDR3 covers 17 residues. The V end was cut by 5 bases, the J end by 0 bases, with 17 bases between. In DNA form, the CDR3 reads TGTGCCAGCAGTAGAGATAGGACACACTATAGCAATCAGCCCCAGCATTTT. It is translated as CASSRDRTHYSNQPQHF.

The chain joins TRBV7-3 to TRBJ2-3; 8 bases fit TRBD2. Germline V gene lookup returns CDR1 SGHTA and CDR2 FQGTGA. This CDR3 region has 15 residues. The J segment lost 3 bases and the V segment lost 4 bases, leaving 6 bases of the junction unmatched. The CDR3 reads CASSSIAGPTDTQYF. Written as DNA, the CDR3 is TGTGCCAGCAGCTCGATAGCGGGACCAACAGATACGCAGTATTTT.

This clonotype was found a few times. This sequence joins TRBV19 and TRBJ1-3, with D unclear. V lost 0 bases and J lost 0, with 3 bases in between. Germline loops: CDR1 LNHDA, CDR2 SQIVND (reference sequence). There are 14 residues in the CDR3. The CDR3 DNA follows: TGTGCCAGTAGTATAGACAGCTCTGGAAACACCATATATTTT. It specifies CASSIDSSGNTIYF.

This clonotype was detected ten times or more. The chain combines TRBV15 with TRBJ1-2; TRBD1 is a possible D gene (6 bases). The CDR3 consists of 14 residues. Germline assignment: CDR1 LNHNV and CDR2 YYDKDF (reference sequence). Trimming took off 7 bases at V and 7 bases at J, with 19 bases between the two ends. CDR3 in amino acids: CATTPADSRIGYTF. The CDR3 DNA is TGTGCCACCACCCCCGCGGACAGCCGCATTGGCTACACCTTC. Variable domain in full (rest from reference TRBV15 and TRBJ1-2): DAMVIQNPRYQVTQFGKPVTLSCSQTLNHNVMYWYQQKSSQAPKLLFHYYDKDFNNEADTPDNFQSRRPNTSFCFLDIRSPGLGDTAMYLCATTPADSRIGYTFGSGTRLTVV.

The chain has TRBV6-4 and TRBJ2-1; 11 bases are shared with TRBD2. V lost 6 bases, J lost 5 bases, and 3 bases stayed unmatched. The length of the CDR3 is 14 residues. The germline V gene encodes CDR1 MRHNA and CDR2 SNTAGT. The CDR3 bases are TGTGCCAGCAGCATAGCGGGAGGGGACAATGAGCAGTTCTTC. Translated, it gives CASSIAGGDNEQFF.

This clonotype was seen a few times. Written as DNA, the CDR3 is TGTGCCAGCACTCCTGCAGGGACAGCTTACAATGAGCAGTTCTTC. This gives the protein CASTPAGTAYNEQFF. The rearrangement uses TRBV28 and TRBJ2-1; 7 nucleotides align to TRBD1. CDR3 length equals 15 residues. V was clipped by 7 bases and J by 4 bases; unmatched bases: 10. CDR1 and CDR2 (germline): MDHEN, SYDVKM.

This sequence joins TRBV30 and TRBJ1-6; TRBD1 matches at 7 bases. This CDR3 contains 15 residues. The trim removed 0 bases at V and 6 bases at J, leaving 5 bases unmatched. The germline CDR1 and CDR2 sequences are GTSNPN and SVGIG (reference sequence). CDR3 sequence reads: CAWSVYGTVNSPLHF. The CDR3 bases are TGTGCCTGGAGTGTCTACGGGACAGTTAATTCACCCCTCCACTTT.